This T cell receptor beta chain comes out of a study of T cell responses to AZD1222 COVID-19 vaccine. For this clone: Its target is not known.

Overall study results and limits: White British ancestry dominated among donors, who included more females, and clonal diversity was possibly underestimated. Spike-spanning, vaccine-associated CD4 TCRs were dominant at 160-218 and 743-854.

Deletions cut 4 bases from V and 5 bases from J, with 6 bases between. The CDR3 covers 11 residues. The protocol was immunoSEQ multiplex PCR, while the TCRdb copy is restricted to in-frame clones and leaves out a portion. The sample carries roughly 190,000 clones, 85% to 95% recorded once. The sequencing here drew on peripheral blood, taken on day 0 of AZD1222 vaccination. This sequence joins TRBV12-3 or TRBV12-4 and TRBJ2-7; no definite D call. The clonotype was recovered from an adult in good health. CDR3 amino acids: CASSSGNEQYF. The CDR3, as DNA: TGTGCCAGCAGTTCTGGAAACGAGCAGTACTTC.